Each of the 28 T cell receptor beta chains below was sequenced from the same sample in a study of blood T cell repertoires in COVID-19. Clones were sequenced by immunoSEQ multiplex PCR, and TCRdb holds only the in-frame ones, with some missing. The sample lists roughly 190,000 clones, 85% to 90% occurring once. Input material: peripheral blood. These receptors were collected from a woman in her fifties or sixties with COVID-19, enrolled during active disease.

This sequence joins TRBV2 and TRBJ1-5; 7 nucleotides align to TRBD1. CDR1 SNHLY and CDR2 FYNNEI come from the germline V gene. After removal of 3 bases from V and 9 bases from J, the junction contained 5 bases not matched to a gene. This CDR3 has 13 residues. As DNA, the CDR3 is TGTGCCAGCAGTGAGGGCAGGGGGAGGCCCCAGCATTTT. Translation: CASSEGRGRPQHF.

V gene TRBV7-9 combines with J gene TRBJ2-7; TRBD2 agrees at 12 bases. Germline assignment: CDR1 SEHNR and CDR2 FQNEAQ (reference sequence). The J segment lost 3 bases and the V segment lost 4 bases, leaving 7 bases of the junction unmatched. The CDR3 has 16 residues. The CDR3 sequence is CASSSLLAGGNYEQYF. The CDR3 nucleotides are TGTGCCAGCAGCTCCCTTCTAGCGGGGGGGAACTACGAGCAGTACTTC. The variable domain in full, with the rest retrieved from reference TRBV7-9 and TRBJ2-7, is DTGVSQNPRHKITKRGQNVTFRCDPISEHNRLYWYRQTLGQGPEFLTYFQNEAQLEKSRLLSDRFSAERPKGSFSTLEIQRTEQGDSAMYLCASSSLLAGGNYEQYFGPGTRLTVT.

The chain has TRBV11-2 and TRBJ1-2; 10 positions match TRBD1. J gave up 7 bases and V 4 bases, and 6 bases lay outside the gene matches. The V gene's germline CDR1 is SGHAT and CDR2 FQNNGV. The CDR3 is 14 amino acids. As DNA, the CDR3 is TGTGCCAGCAGCTACGAGACAGGGGGCACTGGCTACACCTTC. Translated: CASSYETGGTGYTF.

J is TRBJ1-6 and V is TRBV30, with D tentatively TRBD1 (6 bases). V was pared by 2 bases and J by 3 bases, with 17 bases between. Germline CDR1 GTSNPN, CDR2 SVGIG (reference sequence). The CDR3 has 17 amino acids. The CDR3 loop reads CAWSNEQGPDYNSPLHF. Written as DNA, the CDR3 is TGTGCCTGGAGTAATGAACAGGGCCCCGACTATAATTCACCCCTCCACTTT.

The CDR3 reads CASSLGSSAHNEQFF. Here the CDR3 DNA reads TGTGCCAGCAGCTTAGGGTCTAGCGCCCACAATGAGCAGTTCTTC. This sequence joins TRBV11-3 and TRBJ2-1, with a possible D match to TRBD2 (6 bases). Germline lookup yields CDR1 SGHNT and CDR2 YENEEA. Trimming removed 1 base at V and 5 bases at J, with 12 bases between. The CDR3 has 15 residues.

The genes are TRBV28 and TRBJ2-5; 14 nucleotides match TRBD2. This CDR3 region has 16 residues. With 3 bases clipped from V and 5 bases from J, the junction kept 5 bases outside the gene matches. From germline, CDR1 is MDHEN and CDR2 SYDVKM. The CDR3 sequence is CASSFLTSGRGETQYF. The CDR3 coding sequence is TGTGCCAGCAGTTTCTTGACTAGCGGGAGGGGGGAGACCCAGTACTTC.

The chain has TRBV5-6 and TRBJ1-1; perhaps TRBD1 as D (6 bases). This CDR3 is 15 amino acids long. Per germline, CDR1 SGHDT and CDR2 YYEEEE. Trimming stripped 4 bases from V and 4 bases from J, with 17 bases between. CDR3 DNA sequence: TGTGCCAGCAGCCGATTGGGGGGGCGGACCACTGAAGCTTTCTTT. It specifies CASSRLGGRTTEAFF. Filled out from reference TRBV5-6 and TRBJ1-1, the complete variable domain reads DAGVTQSPTHLIKTRGQQVTLRCSPKSGHDTVSWYQQALGQGPQFIFQYYEEEERQRGNFPDRFSGHQFPNYSSELNVNALLLGDSALYLCASSRLGGRTTEAFFGQGTRLTVV.

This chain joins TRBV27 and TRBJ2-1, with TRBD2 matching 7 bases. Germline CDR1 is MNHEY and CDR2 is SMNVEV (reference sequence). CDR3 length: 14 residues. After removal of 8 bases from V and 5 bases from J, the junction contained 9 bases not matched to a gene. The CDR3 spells CASFGIAGHNEQFF. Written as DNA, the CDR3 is TGTGCCAGCTTCGGAATAGCGGGCCACAATGAGCAGTTCTTC.

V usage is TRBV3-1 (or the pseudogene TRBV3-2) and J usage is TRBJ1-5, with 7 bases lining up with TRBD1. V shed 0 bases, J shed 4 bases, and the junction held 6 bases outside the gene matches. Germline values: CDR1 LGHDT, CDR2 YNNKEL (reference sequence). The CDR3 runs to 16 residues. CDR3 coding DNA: TGTGCCAGCAGCCAAGATGGCAGGGGGGTAAATCAGCCCCAGCATTTT. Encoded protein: CASSQDGRGVNQPQHF.

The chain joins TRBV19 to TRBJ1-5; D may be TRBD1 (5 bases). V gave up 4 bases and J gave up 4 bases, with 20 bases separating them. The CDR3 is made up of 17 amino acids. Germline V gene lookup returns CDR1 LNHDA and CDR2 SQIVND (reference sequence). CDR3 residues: CASSSIQGRLTNQPQHF. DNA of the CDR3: TGTGCCAGTAGTAGCATCCAGGGAAGGCTGACGAATCAGCCCCAGCATTTT.

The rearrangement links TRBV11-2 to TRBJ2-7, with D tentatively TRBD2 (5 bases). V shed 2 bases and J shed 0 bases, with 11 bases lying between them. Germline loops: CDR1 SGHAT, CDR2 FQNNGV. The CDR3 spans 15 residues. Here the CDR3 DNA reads TGTGCCAGCAGCTTACAAGGACTCCTCTCCTACGAGCAGTACTTC. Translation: CASSLQGLLSYEQYF.

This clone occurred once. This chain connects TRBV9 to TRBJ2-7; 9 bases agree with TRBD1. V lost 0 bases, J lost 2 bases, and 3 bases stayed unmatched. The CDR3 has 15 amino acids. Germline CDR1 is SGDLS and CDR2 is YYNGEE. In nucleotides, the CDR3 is TGTGCCAGCAGCGTAGGGCGGACAGGGGCCTACGAGCAGTACTTC. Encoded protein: CASSVGRTGAYEQYF.

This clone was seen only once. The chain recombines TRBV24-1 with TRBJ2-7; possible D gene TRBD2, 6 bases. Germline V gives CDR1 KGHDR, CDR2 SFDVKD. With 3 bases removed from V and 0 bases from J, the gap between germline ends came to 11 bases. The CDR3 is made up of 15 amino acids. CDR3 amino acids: CATSDGIADSYEQYF. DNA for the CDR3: TGTGCCACCAGTGATGGGATAGCGGACTCCTACGAGCAGTACTTC.

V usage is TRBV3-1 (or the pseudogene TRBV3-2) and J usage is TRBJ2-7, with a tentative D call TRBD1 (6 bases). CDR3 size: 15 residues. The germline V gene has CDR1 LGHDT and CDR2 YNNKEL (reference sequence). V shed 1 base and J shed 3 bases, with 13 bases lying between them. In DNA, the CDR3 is TGTGCCAGCAGCCAAGTACCAGGGACAAACTACGAGCAGTACTTC. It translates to CASSQVPGTNYEQYF.

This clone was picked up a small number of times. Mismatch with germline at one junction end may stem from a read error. CDR3 residues: CACSPWAGRTDTQYF. In DNA form, the CDR3 reads TGTGCCTGCAGCCCCTGGGCAGGGCGCACAGATACGCAGTATTTT. This chain joins TRBV27 and TRBJ2-3; a weak D match, TRBD1 (5 bases). The CDR3 extends over 15 amino acids. CDR1 and CDR2 from the germline V gene are MNHEY and SMNVEV (reference sequence).

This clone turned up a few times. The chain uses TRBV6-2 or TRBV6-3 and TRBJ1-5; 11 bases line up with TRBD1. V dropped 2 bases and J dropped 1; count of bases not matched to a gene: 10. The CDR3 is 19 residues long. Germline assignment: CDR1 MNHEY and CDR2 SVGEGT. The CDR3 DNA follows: TGTGCCAGCAGTTACAGAGGGACAGGGGGTGTTGCAAGCAATCAGCCCCAGCATTTT. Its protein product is CASSYRGTGGVASNQPQHF.

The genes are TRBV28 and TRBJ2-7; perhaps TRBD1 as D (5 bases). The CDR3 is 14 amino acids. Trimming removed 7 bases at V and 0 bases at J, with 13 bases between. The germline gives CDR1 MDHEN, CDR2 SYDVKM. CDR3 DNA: TGTGCCAGCAACAGACAGTGGAGCTCCTACGAGCAGTACTTC. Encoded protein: CASNRQWSSYEQYF.

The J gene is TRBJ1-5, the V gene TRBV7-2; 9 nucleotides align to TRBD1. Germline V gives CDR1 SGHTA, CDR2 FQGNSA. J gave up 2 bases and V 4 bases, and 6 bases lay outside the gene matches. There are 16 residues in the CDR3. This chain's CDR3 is CASSSTGGDGNQPQHF. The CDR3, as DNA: TGTGCCAGCAGCTCGACAGGGGGTGATGGCAATCAGCCCCAGCATTTT.

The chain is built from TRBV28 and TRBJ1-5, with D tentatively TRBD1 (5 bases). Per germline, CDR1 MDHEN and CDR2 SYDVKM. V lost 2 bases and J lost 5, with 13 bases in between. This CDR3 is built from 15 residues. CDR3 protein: CASSLVPGVDQPQHF. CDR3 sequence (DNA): TGTGCCAGCAGTTTAGTTCCGGGGGTAGATCAGCCCCAGCATTTT.

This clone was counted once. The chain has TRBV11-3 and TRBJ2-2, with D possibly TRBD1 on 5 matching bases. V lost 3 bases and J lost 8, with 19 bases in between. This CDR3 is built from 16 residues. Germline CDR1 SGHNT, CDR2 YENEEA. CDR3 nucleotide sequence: TGTGCCAGCAGCTTTGGGTTTAGGGGTTACAAGGGGGAGCTGTTTTTT. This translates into CASSFGFRGYKGELFF.

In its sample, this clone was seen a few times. The CDR3 reads CASSTMDRVAFF. CDR3 DNA: TGTGCCAGCAGTACCATGGACAGGGTAGCTTTCTTT. This chain links TRBV27 with TRBJ1-1; 8 positions agree with TRBD1. The length of the CDR3 is 12 residues. V lost 5 bases and J lost 10; bases outside the gene matches: 6. Per germline, CDR1 MNHEY and CDR2 SMNVEV (reference sequence).

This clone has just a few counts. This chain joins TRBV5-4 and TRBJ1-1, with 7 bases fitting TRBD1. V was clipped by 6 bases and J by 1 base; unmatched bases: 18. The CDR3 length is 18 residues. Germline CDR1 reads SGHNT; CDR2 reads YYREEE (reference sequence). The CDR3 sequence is CASIPLTGVLTPNTEAFF. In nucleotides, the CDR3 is TGTGCCAGCATCCCACTAACAGGGGTTTTGACGCCGAACACTGAAGCTTTCTTT.

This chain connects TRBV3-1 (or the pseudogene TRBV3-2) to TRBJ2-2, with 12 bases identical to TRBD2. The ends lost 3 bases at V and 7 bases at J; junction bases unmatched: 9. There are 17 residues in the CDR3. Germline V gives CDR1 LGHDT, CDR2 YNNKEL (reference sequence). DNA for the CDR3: TGTGCCAGCAGCCATTCTAGCGGGAGGGCCGGTGGCGGGGAGCTGTTTTTT. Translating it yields CASSHSSGRAGGGELFF.

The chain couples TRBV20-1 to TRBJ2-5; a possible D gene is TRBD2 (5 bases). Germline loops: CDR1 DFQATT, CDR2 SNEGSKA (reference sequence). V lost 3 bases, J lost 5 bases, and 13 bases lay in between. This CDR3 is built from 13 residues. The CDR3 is CSASPGGRETQYF. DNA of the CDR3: TGCAGTGCTAGTCCCGGAGGCCGGGAGACCCAGTACTTC.

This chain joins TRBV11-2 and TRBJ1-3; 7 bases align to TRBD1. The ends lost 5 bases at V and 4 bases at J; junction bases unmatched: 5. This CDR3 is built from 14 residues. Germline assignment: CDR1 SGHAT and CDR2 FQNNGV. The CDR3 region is CASSPTGYGNTIYF. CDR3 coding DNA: TGTGCCAGCAGCCCGACAGGGTACGGAAACACCATATATTTT.

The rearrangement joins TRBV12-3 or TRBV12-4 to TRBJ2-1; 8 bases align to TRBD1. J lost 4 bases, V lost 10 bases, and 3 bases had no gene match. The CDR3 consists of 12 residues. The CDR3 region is CANGQGYNEQFF. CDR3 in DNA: TGTGCCAACGGACAGGGTTACAATGAGCAGTTCTTC.

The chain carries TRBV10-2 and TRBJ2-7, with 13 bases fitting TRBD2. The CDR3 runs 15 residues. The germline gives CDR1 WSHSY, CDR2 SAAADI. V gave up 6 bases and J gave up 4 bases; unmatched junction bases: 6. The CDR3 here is CASRDTGLAGYEQYF. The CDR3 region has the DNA TGCGCCAGCAGGGATACGGGACTAGCGGGGTACGAGCAGTACTTC.

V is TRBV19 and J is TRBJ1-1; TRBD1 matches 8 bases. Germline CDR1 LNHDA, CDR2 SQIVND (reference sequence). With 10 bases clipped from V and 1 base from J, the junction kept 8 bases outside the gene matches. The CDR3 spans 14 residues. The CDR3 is CATTRQGKNTEAFF. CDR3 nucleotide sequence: TGTGCCACAACGAGACAGGGGAAGAACACTGAAGCTTTCTTT.